This entry features one TCR beta chain sequence. Its antigen is as yet unknown. This sample stems from a study of T cells in narcolepsy. Overall study results and limits: Healthy controls reportedly lacked the autoreactive clonotypes serially found in patients' blood.

The CDR3 consists of 16 residues. V shed 2 bases and J 5 bases; nucleotides not matched to a gene: 6. The germline V gene has CDR1 SEHNR and CDR2 FQNEAQ (reference sequence). Method: immunoSEQ multiplex PCR; TCRdb's copy keeps in-frame clones and lacks some. The profile shows around 31,000 clones, 82% of them singletons. The genes are TRBV7-9 and TRBJ2-3; TRBD2 matches 11 bases. The sequencing input was CD45RA- memory CD4+ T cells from PBMCs. The clonotype comes from a human donor with narcolepsy. CDR3 in amino acids: CASSLLLAGGGDTQYF. Here the CDR3 DNA reads TGTGCCAGCAGCTTACTCCTAGCGGGGGGTGGAGATACGCAGTATTTT.